Here is one T cell receptor beta chain with its context. The table came from immunoSEQ multiplex PCR; TCRdb's copy has only in-frame clones and leaves some out. This table holds about 1.5 million clones, roughly 95% found once. The data stem from a study of shared clonotypes between healthy human individuals. V was cut by 2 bases and J by 2 bases, with 16 bases left in between. This CDR3 region has 16 residues. Germline V gene sequence: CDR1 KGHSH, CDR2 LQKENI. This clonotype originated in a man under 40 in good health. The chain couples TRBV18 to TRBJ2-7; D is perhaps TRBD1 (7 bases). Sequenced: naive CD4+ T cells sorted from blood. Regarding subset: CD45RA+ positively selected. CDR3 DNA: TGTGCCAGCTCACCAGCGATTTCAGGGGGGCCCTACGAGCAGTACTTC. Translating gives CASSPAISGGPYEQYF. Using reference TRBV18 and TRBJ2-7 for the parts outside the CDR3, the full variable domain is NAGVMQNPRHLVRRRGQEARLRCSPMKGHSHVYWYRQLPEEGLKFMVYLQKENIIDESGMPKERFSAEFPKEGPSILRIQQVVRGDSAAYFCASSPAISGGPYEQYFGPGTRLTVT.